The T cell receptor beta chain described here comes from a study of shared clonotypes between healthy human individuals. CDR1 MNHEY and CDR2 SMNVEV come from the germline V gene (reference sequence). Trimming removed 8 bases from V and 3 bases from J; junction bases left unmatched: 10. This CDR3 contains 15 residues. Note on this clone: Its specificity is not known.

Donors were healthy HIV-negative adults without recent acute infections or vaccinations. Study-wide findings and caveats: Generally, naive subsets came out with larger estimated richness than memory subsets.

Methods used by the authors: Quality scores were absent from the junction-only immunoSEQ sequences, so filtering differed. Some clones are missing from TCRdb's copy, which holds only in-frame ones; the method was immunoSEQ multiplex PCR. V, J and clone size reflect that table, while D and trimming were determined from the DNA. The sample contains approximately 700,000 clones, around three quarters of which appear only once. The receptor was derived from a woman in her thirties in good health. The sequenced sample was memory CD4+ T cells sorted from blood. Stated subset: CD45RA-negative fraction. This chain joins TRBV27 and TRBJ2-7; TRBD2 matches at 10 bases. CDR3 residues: CASHTRAGGLYEQYF. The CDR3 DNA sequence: TGTGCCAGCCACACGAGAGCGGGAGGGCTCTACGAGCAGTACTTC.